The next 19 T cell receptor beta chains were all read from a single sample in a study of immune evolution from preneoplasia to lung adenocarcinoma. Profiled with immunoSEQ multiplex PCR; TCRdb holds only in-frame clones, not every one. This table has thousands of clones, 75% to 90% appearing once. The sample consisted of FFPE minimally invasive lung adenocarcinoma tissue. Receptors originate from an older donor with lung adenocarcinoma.

The chain carries TRBV10-3 and TRBJ1-1; no reliable D call. Trimming pared 4 bases from V and 1 base from J, leaving 10 bases between. This CDR3 region has 14 residues. Germline-derived CDR1 and CDR2 are ENHRY and SYGVKD. The DNA of the CDR3 is TGTGCCATCAGTGCTAAGGCAACGAACACTGAAGCTTTCTTT. Encoded protein: CAISAKATNTEAFF.

The count of this clone is one. The V gene is TRBV4-1, the J gene TRBJ2-1, with a weak D call TRBD1 (5 bases). CDR1 is MGHRA and CDR2 is YSYEKL in the germline V gene. Trimming removed 0 bases from V and 4 bases from J, with 13 bases in between. CDR3 size: 16 residues. CDR3 residues: CASSQDSAREYNEQFF. The CDR3 DNA reads TGCGCCAGCAGCCAAGATTCGGCCAGGGAATACAATGAGCAGTTCTTC.

By share, this clone counts as large. The rearrangement links TRBV9 to TRBJ1-2; D remains ambiguous. Trimming left V 0 bases short and J 4 bases short, with 19 bases between. The length of the CDR3 is 17 residues. The germline gives CDR1 SGDLS, CDR2 YYNGEE. The CDR3 spells CASSVGSMWDDPYGYTF. As DNA, the CDR3 is TGTGCCAGCAGCGTAGGTTCGATGTGGGATGACCCCTATGGCTACACCTTC.

The chain is built from TRBV9 and TRBJ1-1; D gene ambiguous. The CDR3 consists of 13 residues. V lost 3 bases and J lost 0, with 6 bases in between. Looked up from germline, CDR1 is SGDLS and CDR2 is YYNGEE. CDR3 DNA sequence: TGTGCCAGCAGCGCCCGCCTGAACACTGAAGCTTTCTTT. As protein: CASSARLNTEAFF.

The genes are TRBV6-1 and TRBJ1-5; 7 bases map to TRBD1. Germline loops: CDR1 MNHNS, CDR2 SASEGT. The CDR3 length is 14 residues. The trim removed 3 bases at V and 7 bases at J, leaving 6 bases unmatched. The CDR3, as DNA: TGTGCCAGCAGTGAGCAGGGGGTGGGCCAGCCCCAGCATTTT. It encodes CASSEQGVGQPQHF.

DNA for the CDR3: TGTGCCAGCAGCCCCCGTCTAGGGGCTAGCAGGAATGAGCAGTTCTTC. Translation gives CASSPRLGASRNEQFF. The chain joins TRBV25-1 to TRBJ2-1; D assignment may be TRBD1 or TRBD2 (5 bases each). V was trimmed by 6 bases and J by 7 bases, leaving 22 bases between them. Germline V gives CDR1 MGHDK, CDR2 SYGVNS. This CDR3 comprises 16 residues.

This sequence joins TRBV9 and TRBJ1-1; D ambiguous. Trimming cost V 6 bases and J 4 bases, with 19 bases left between them. CDR3 length: 15 amino acids. The germline V gene encodes CDR1 SGDLS and CDR2 YYNGEE. In DNA form, the CDR3 reads TGTGCCAGCACCATAGTGAAGGGTGACTTCACTGAAGCTTTCTTT. Translating it yields CASTIVKGDFTEAFF.

This chain uses TRBV5-8 with TRBJ1-5; D not certain. The germline gives CDR1 SGHTS, CDR2 YDEGEE. V was cut by 4 bases and J by 1 base, with 9 bases left in between. The CDR3 has 14 residues. CDR3 nucleotide sequence: TGTGCCAGCAGCCGATCGGGAAGCAATCAGCCCCAGCATTTT. Its protein product is CASSRSGSNQPQHF.

The chain recombines TRBV6-6 with TRBJ1-5; TRBD1 agrees at 7 bases. The trim removed 5 bases at V and 6 bases at J, leaving 4 bases unmatched. Germline V gene data show CDR1 as MNHNY and CDR2 as SVGAGI (reference sequence). The CDR3 sequence is 13 residues long. The DNA of the CDR3 is TGTGCCAGCAGTCCACAGGGGCCTCAGCCCCAGCATTTT. Translated: CASSPQGPQPQHF.

The chain uses TRBV7-8 and TRBJ2-5; TRBD1 is a possible D gene (8 bases). The CDR3 has 14 amino acids. Germline CDR1 reads SGHVS; CDR2 reads FQNEAQ. V lost 4 bases, J lost 7 bases, and 16 bases lay in between. The CDR3 here is CASSSRTGRGTQYF. CDR3 bases: TGTGCCAGCAGCTCCCGGACAGGGAGGGGGACCCAGTACTTC.

CDR3 region: CASSPDTQSAEQYF. CDR3 nucleotide sequence: TGTGCCAGCAGCCCGGACACCCAGTCGGCCGAGCAGTACTTC. The rearrangement links TRBV6-4 to TRBJ2-7; D possibly corresponds to TRBD1 (5 bases). V lost 6 bases and J 6 bases, leaving 18 bases between the germline ends. Germline values: CDR1 MRHNA, CDR2 SNTAGT. This CDR3 has 14 residues.

The CDR3 spells CSVRYLNGELFF. CDR3 DNA: TGCAGCGTGCGGTATTTGAACGGGGAGCTGTTTTTT. The rearrangement joins TRBV29-1 to TRBJ2-2; D gene ambiguous. Trimming removed 6 bases from V and 7 bases from J, with 12 bases in between. The CDR3 is made up of 12 amino acids. Per germline, CDR1 SQVTM and CDR2 ANQGSEA.

The chain links TRBV11-2 to TRBJ1-1, with 8 bases matching TRBD1. V was pared by 5 bases and J by 4 bases, with 6 bases of the junction left unmatched. This CDR3 region has 14 residues. Germline-derived CDR1 and CDR2 are SGHAT and FQNNGV. This CDR3 is CASSPRQGPTEAFF. CDR3 nucleotide sequence: TGTGCCAGCAGCCCCCGACAGGGGCCCACTGAAGCTTTCTTT. The whole variable domain, filled in from reference TRBV11-2 and TRBJ1-1, reads EAGVAQSPRYKIIEKRQSVAFWCNPISGHATLYWYQQILGQGPKLLIQFQNNGVVDDSQLPKDRFSAERLKGVDSTLKIQPAKLEDSAVYLCASSPRQGPTEAFFGQGTRLTVV.

J is TRBJ1-1 and V is TRBV5-5, with no clear D. This CDR3 has 16 amino acids. CDR1 is SGHKS and CDR2 is YYEKEE in the germline V gene (reference sequence). The V end lost 2 bases, the J end lost 3 bases, and 17 bases lay between the germline ends. The CDR3 sequence: CASSFPPGPRDTEAFF. The CDR3 DNA follows: TGTGCCAGCAGCTTCCCACCCGGGCCTCGGGACACTGAAGCTTTCTTT.

This clone was counted between two and nine times. J is TRBJ2-5 and V is TRBV9; D gene uncertain. CDR3 length: 13 residues. The germline CDR1 and CDR2 sequences are SGDLS and YYNGEE. Trimming took off 7 bases at V and 3 bases at J, with 13 bases between the two ends. CDR3 DNA: TGTGCCAGCGGTTCGGACCGAGAAGAGACCCAGTACTTC. Translated: CASGSDREETQYF. Variable domain in full (rest from reference TRBV9 and TRBJ2-5): DSGVTQTPKHLITATGQRVTLRCSPRSGDLSVYWYQQSLDQGLQFLIQYYNGEERAKGNILERFSAQQFPDLHSELNLSSLELGDSALYFCASGSDREETQYFGPGTRLLVL.

Comment on this clone: The sample contains more than one DNA sequence encoding this CDR3. This chain links TRBV6-5 with TRBJ1-5; D perhaps matches TRBD1 (5 bases). Germline V lookup: CDR1 MNHEY, CDR2 SVGAGI. Trimming left V 4 bases short and J 5 bases short, with 12 bases between. CDR3 length: 14 residues. CDR3 coding DNA: TGTGCCAGCAGTTCTCGACCAGGGCATCAGCCCCAGCATTTT. Amino acid sequence: CASSSRPGHQPQHF.

The rearrangement joins TRBV5-1 to TRBJ2-1; 9 bases are a match to TRBD1. This CDR3 has 15 residues. The junction had 12 bases not matched to a gene; V was cut back by 7 bases and J by 7 bases. The germline CDR1 and CDR2 sequences are SGHRS and YFSETQ. The CDR3 DNA follows: TGCGCCAGCGAGGCCGGGACAGGGCCAAGAAATGAGCAGTTCTTC. Residues: CASEAGTGPRNEQFF.

The chain couples TRBV18 to TRBJ2-5; D is unclear. Trimming removed 5 bases at V and 2 bases at J, with 15 bases between. Germline loops: CDR1 KGHSH, CDR2 LQKENI. This CDR3 has 15 amino acids. CDR3 in amino acids: CASSFPWIGQETQYF. CDR3 sequence (DNA): TGTGCCAGCTCATTCCCTTGGATAGGGCAAGAGACCCAGTACTTC.

This clone was counted only a few times. V usage is TRBV28 and J usage is TRBJ2-1, with D possibly TRBD2 on 6 matching bases. CDR1 is MDHEN, CDR2 SYDVKM, per germline. CDR3 length: 15 amino acids. The germline V and J ends were trimmed by 1 base and 0 bases, with 7 bases remaining between them. The CDR3 DNA is TGTGCCAGCAGTTTATTCGGGGGCTCCTACAATGAGCAGTTCTTC. As protein: CASSLFGGSYNEQFF.